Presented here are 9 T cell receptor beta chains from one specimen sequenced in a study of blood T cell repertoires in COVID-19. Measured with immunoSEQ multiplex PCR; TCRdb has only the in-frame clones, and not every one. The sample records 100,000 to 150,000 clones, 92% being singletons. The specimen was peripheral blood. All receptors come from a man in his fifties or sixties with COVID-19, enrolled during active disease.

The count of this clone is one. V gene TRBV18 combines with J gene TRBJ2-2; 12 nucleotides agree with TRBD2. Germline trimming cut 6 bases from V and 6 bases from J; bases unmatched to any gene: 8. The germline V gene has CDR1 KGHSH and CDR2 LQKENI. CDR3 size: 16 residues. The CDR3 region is CASSPMTSGSSGELFF. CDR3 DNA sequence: TGTGCCAGCTCGCCGATGACTAGCGGGAGTTCCGGGGAGCTGTTTTTT.

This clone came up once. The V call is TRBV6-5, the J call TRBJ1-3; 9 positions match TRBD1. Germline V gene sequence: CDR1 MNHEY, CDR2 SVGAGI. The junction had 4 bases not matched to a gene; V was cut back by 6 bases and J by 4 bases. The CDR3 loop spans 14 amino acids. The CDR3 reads CASSRDRAGNTIYF. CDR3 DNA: TGTGCCAGCAGCCGGGACAGGGCCGGAAACACCATATATTTT.

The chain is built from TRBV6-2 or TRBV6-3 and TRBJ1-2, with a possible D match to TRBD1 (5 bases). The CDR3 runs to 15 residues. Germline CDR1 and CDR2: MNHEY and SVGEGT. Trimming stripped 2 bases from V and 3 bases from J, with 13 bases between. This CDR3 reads CASSYNQGRYYGYTF. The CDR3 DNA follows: TGTGCCAGCAGTTACAATCAGGGCCGATACTATGGCTACACCTTC.

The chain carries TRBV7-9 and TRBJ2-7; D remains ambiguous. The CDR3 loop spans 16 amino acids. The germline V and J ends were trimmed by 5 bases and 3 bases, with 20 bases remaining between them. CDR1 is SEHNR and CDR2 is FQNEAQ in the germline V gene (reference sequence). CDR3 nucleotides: TGTGCCAGCAGCCCCCCCGTATGGAGTAGAGACTACGAGCAGTACTTC. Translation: CASSPPVWSRDYEQYF.

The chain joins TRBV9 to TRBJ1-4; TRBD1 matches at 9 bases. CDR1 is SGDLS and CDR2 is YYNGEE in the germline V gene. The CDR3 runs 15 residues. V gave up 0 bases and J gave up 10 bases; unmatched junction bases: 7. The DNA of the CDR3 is TGTGCCAGCAGCGTAGACGGGACAGGGCCTGGAAAACTGTTTTTT. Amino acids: CASSVDGTGPGKLFF.

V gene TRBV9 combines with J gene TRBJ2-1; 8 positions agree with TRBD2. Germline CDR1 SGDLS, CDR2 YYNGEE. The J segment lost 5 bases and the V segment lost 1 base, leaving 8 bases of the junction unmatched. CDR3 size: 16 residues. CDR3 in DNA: TGTGCCAGCAGCGTACCCAGAGGAGCGGGAGACAATGAGCAGTTCTTC. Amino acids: CASSVPRGAGDNEQFF.

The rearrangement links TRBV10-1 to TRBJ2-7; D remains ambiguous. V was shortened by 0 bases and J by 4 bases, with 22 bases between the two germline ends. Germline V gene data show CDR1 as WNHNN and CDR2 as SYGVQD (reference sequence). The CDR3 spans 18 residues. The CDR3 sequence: CASSESGRRSSPLYEQYV. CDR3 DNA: TGCGCCAGCAGTGAGTCGGGCCGACGGTCCTCCCCCTTGTACGAGCAGTACGTC.

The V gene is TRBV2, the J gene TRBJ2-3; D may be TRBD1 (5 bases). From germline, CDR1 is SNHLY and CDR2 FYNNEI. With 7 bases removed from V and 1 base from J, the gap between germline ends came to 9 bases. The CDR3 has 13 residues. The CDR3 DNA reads TGTGCCAGCAATAGGGGTGGCACAGATACGCAGTATTTT. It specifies CASNRGGTDTQYF.

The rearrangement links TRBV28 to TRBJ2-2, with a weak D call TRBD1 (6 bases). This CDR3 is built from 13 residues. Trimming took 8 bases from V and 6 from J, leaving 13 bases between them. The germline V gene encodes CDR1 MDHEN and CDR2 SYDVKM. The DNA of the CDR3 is TGTGCCAGCGGGACACAGGGAGCCGGGGAGCTGTTTTTT. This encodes CASGTQGAGELFF.